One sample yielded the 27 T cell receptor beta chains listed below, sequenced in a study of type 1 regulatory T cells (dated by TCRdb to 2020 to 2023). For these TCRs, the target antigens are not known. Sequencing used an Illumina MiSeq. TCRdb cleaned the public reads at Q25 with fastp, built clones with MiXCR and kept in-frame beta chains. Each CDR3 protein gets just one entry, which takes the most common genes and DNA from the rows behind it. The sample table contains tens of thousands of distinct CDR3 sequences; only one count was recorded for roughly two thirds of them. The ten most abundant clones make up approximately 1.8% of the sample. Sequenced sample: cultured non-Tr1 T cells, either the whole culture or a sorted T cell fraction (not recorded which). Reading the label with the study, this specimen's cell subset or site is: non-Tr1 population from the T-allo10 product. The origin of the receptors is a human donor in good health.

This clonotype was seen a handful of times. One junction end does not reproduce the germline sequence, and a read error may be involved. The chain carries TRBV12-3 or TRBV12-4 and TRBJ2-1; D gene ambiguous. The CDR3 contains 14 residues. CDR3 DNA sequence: TGTGCCAGCAGTCCACCCACTGGATACAGTGAGCAGTTCTTC. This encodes CASSPPTGYSEQFF.

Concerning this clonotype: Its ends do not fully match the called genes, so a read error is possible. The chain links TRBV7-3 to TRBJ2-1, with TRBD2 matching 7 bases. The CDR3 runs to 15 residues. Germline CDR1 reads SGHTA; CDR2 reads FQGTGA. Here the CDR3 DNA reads TGTGCCAGCAGCTTATTGGCTGTCTTGGGGAGGGCCCTGGTCTTC. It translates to CASSLLAVLGRALVF.

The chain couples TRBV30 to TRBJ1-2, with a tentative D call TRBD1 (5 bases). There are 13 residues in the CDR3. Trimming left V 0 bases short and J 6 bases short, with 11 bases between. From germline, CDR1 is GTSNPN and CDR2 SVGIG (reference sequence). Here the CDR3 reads CAWSVKGRDGYTF. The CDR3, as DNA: TGTGCCTGGAGTGTAAAGGGGCGCGATGGCTACACCTTC.

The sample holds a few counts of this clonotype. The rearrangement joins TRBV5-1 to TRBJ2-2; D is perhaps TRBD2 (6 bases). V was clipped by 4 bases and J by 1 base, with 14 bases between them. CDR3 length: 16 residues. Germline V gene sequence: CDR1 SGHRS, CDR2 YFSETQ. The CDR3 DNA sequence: TGCGCCAGCAGCCCCAGAGATAGCGGGAACACCGGGGAGCTGTTTTTT. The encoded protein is CASSPRDSGNTGELFF.

As DNA, the CDR3 is TGTGCCTCGGGCCGGCTGAGGAACACTGAAGCTTTCTTT. It codes for CASGRLRNTEAFF. The V and J genes are TRBV7-9 and TRBJ1-1; no clear D gene. Trimming removed 11 bases from V and 1 base from J, with 14 bases in between. From germline, CDR1 is SEHNR and CDR2 FQNEAQ (reference sequence). CDR3 length equals 13 residues. Together with reference TRBV7-9 and TRBJ1-1, the CDR3 gives the full variable domain: DTGVSQNPRHKITKRGQNVTFRCDPISEHNRLYWYRQTLGQGPEFLTYFQNEAQLEKSRLLSDRFSAERPKGSFSTLEIQRTEQGDSAMYLCASGRLRNTEAFFGQGTRLTVV.

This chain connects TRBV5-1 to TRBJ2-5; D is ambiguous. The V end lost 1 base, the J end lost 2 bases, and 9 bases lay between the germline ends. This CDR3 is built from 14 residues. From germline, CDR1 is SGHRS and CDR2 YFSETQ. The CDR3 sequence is CASSLSNTQETQYF. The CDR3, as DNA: TGCGCCAGCAGCTTGTCTAATACTCAAGAGACCCAGTACTTC.

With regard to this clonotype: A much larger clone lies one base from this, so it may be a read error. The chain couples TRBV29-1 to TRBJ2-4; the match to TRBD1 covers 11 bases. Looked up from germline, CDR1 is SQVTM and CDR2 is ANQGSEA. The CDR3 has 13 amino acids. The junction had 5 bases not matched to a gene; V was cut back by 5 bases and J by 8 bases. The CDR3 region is CSVRGQGGDIQYF. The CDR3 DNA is TGCAGCGTTCGGGGACAGGGGGGCGACATTCAGTACTTC. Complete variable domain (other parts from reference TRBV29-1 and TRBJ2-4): SAVISQKPSRDICQRGTSLTIQCQVDSQVTMMFWYRQQPGQSLTLIATANQGSEATYESGFVIDKFPISRPNLTFSTLTVSNMSPEDSSIYLCSVRGQGGDIQYFGAGTRLSVL.

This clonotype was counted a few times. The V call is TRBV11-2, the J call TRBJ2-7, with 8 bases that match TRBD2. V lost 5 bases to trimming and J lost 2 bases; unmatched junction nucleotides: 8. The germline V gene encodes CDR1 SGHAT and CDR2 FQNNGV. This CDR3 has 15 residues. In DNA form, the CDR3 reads TGTGCCAGCAGCCCCGGTACTAGCGGTACCTACGAGCAGTACTTC. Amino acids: CASSPGTSGTYEQYF.

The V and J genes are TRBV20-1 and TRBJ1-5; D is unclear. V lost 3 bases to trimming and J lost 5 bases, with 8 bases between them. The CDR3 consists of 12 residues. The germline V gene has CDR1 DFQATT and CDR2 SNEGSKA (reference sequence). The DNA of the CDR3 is TGCAGTGCTAGCAGCGGGGATCAGCCCCAGCATTTT. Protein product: CSASSGDQPQHF.

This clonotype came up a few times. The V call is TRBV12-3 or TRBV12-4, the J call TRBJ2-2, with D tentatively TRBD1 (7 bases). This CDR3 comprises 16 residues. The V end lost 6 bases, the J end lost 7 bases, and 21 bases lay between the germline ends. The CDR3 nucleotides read TGTGCCAGCAGCTGGGGGGCAGGGGGTTCACTCGGGGAGCTGTTTTTT. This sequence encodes CASSWGAGGSLGELFF.

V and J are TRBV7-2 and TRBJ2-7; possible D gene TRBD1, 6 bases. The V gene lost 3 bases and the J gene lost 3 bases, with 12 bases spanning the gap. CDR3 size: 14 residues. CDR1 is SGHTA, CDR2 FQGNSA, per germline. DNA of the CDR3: TGTGCCAGCAGCTTTCGGACAGCGTTCTACGAGCAGTACTTC. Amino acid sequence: CASSFRTAFYEQYF.

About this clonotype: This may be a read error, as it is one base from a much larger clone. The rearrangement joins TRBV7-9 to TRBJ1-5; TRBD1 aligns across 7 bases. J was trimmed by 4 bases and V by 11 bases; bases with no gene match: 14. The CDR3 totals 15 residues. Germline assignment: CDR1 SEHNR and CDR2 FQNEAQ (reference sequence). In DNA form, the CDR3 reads TGTGCCCTCCAAGGGAACCGGGACAGAAATCAGCCCCAGCATTTT. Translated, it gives CALQGNRDRNQPQHF.

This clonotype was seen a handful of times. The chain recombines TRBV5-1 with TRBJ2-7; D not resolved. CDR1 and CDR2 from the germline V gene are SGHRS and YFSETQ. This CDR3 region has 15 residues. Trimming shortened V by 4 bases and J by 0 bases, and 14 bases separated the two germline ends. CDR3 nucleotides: TGCGCCAGCAGCCCTGAATTCGGGCTCTCCTACGAGCAGTACTTC. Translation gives CASSPEFGLSYEQYF.

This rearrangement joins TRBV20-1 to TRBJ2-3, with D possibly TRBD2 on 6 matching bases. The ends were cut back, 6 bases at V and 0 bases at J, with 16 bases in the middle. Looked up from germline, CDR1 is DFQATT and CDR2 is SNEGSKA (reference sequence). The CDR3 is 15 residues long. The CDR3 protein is CSATERVASTDTQYF. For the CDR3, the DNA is TGCAGTGCAACGGAGCGGGTGGCTAGCACAGATACGCAGTATTTT.

DNA of the CDR3: TGCGCCAGCAGTGCGACAGGGATGGATAATCAGCCCCAGCATTTT. It encodes CASSATGMDNQPQHF. The chain is built from TRBV10-2 and TRBJ1-5; 7 nucleotides agree with TRBD1. The CDR3 length is 15 residues. V was clipped by 4 bases and J by 4 bases; unmatched bases: 7. The germline V gene has CDR1 WSHSY and CDR2 SAAADI.

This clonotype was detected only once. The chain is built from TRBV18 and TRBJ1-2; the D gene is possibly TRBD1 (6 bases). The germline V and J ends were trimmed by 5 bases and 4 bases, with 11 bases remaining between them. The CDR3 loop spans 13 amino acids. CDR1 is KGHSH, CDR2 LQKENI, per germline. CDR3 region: CASSRDTAYGYTF. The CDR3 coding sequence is TGTGCCAGCTCAAGGGACACAGCCTATGGCTACACCTTC.

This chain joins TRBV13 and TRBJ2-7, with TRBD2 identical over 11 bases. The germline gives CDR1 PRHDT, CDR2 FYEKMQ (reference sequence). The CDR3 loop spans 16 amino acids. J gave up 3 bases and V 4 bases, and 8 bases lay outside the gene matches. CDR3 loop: CASSSLGLAANYEQYF. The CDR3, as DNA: TGTGCCAGCAGCTCCTTGGGACTAGCGGCAAACTACGAGCAGTACTTC.

The CDR3 loop reads CASRPPSTDTQYF. CDR3 sequence (DNA): TGTGCCAGCAGGCCTCCTAGCACAGATACGCAGTATTTT. The chain joins TRBV12-3 or TRBV12-4 to TRBJ2-3; D is unclear. Trimming removed 6 bases at V and 0 bases at J, with 7 bases between. CDR3 length: 13 amino acids.

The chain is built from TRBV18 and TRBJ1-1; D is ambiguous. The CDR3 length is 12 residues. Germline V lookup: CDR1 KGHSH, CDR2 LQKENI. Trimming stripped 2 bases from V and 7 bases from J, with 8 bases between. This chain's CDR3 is CASSPRVREAFF. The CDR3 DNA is TGTGCCAGCTCACCAAGGGTACGTGAAGCTTTCTTT.

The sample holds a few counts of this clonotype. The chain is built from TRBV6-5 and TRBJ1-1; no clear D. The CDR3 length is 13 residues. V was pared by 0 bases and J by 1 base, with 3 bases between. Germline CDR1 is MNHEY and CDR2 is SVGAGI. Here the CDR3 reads CASSYSTNTEAFF. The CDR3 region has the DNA TGTGCCAGCAGTTACTCGACGAACACTGAAGCTTTCTTT.

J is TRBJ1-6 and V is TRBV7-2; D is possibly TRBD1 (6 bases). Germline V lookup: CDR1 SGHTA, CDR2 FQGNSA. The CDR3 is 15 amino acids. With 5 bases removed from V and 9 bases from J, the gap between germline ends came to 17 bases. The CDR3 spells CASSPRQVILSPLHF. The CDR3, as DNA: TGTGCCAGCAGCCCACGACAGGTCATTCTTTCACCCCTCCACTTT.

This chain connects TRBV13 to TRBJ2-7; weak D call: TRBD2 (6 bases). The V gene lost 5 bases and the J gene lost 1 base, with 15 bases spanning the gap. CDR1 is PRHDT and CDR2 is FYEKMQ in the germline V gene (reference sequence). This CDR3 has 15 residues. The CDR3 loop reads CASSGIAEGSYEQYF. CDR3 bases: TGTGCCAGCAGCGGGATAGCGGAGGGGTCCTACGAGCAGTACTTC. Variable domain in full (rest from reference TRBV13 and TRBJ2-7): AAGVIQSPRHLIKEKRETATLKCYPIPRHDTVYWYQQGPGQDPQFLISFYEKMQSDKGSIPDRFSAQQFSDYHSELNMSSLELGDSALYFCASSGIAEGSYEQYFGPGTRLTVT.

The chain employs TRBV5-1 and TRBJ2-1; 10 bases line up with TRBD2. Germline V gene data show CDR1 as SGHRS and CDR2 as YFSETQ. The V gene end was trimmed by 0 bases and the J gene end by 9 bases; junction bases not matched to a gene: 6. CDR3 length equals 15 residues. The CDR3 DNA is TGCGCCAGCAGCTTGGTGGCTAGCGGGAGTACTGAGCAGTTCTTC. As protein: CASSLVASGSTEQFF.

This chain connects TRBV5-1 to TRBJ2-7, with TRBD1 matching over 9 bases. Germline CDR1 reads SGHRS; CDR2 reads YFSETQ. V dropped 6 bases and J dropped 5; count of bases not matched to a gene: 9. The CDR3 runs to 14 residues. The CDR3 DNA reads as TGCGCCAGCACACAGGGGGCAGTAGGCGACGAGCAGTACTTC. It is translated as CASTQGAVGDEQYF.

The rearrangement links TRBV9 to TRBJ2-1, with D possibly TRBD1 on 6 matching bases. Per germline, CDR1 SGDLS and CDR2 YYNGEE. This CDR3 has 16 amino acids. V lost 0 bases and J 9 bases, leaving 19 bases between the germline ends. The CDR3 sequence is CASSVGVGATSGEQFF. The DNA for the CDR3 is TGTGCCAGCAGCGTAGGGGTGGGGGCGACGTCTGGTGAGCAGTTCTTC.

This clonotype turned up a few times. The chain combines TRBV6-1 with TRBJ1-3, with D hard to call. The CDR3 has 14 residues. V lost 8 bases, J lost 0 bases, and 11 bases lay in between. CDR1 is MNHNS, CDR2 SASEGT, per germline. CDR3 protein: CASGRSYSGNTIYF. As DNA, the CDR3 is TGTGCCAGCGGACGGTCATACTCTGGAAACACCATATATTTT.

CDR3: CASSRAYSGNTIYF. The CDR3, as DNA: TGTGCCAGCAGCCGCGCGTACTCTGGAAACACCATATATTTT. This chain links TRBV6-2 or TRBV6-3 with TRBJ1-3; D uncertain. This CDR3 is built from 14 residues. CDR1 and CDR2 (germline): MNHEY, SVGEGT. Trimming shortened V by 6 bases and J by 0 bases, and 9 bases separated the two germline ends.